This T cell receptor (beta chain) appears in the sequencing data of a study of CXCR3-negative and CXCR3-positive naive CD8 T cells. General observations from the study: TRB CDR3 hydrophobicity was greater in CXCR3-positive naive cells than in CXCR3-negative naive cells. Similar levels of surface CD5 were seen between naive subsets; TCR strength was inferred from TRB CDR3 properties. Cryopreserved cells showed partially decreased CXCR3 expression, and most assays used fresh PBMCs.

The CD45RO-CCR7+CD27+CD95- phenotype denoted naive CD8+ T cells. The study made its TRB cDNA libraries by 5' RACE, adding UMI labels. One entry per CDR3 protein, without DNA, is what TCRdb gives after re-calling the 5' RACE reads. This sample's table has fewer than 80,000 distinct CDR3 sequences. On this clonotype itself: Its cognate antigen is unknown.

Germline V gene sequence: CDR1 SGHRS, CDR2 YFSETQ. The CDR3 covers 13 residues. The sequenced sample consisted of naive CXCR3- CD8+ T cells from blood. Subset reported: CD45RO-CCR7+CD27+CD95- naive CD8+ T cells lacking CXCR3 (TNR3-). This chain joins TRBV5-1 and TRBJ1-1. The receptor was isolated from a human donor in good health. Some clones in this sample may be carry-over from other donors' samples. The CDR3 sequence is CASSQGVDTEAFF.